The 11 T cell receptor beta chains given below trace back to one sample, sequenced in a study of blood T cell repertoires in COVID-19. Assay: immunoSEQ multiplex PCR; the TCRdb copy retains only in-frame clones and omits some. The sample lists just over 150,000 clones, approximately 84% occurring once. The source material was peripheral blood. These receptors all stem from a woman older than 75 with acute or convalescent COVID-19.

The rearrangement joins TRBV3-1 (or the pseudogene TRBV3-2) to TRBJ1-4, with TRBD1 matching 7 bases. V lost 2 bases to trimming and J lost 6 bases; unmatched junction nucleotides: 6. CDR1 and CDR2 (germline): LGHDT, YNNKEL (reference sequence). This CDR3 is 15 amino acids long. The CDR3 coding sequence is TGTGCCAGCAGCCAATTAAGAACAGGGGATGAAAAACTGTTTTTT. Translating it yields CASSQLRTGDEKLFF.

This sequence joins TRBV5-1 and TRBJ1-1; D unresolved. The V gene lost 4 bases and the J gene lost 0 bases, with 10 bases spanning the gap. Germline V gene sequence: CDR1 SGHRS, CDR2 YFSETQ. The CDR3 is made up of 14 amino acids. The CDR3 sequence: CASSPQTVNTEAFF. The CDR3, as DNA: TGCGCCAGCAGCCCGCAAACGGTGAACACTGAAGCTTTCTTT.

The genes are TRBV5-5 and TRBJ1-1; D is uncertain. The germline CDR1 and CDR2 sequences are SGHKS and YYEKEE (reference sequence). V lost 0 bases to trimming and J lost 1 base, with 4 bases between them. This CDR3 has 13 amino acids. CDR3 region: CASSLGRNTEAFF. CDR3 nucleotide sequence: TGTGCCAGCAGCTTGGGTCGGAACACTGAAGCTTTCTTT.

This rearrangement joins TRBV5-5 to TRBJ1-1, with 8 bases matching TRBD1. The CDR3 covers 14 residues. Germline trimming cut 4 bases from V and 7 bases from J; bases unmatched to any gene: 9. The V gene's germline CDR1 is SGHKS and CDR2 YYEKEE (reference sequence). CDR3 sequence: CASSLLGQGFEAFF. The CDR3, as DNA: TGTGCCAGCAGCCTGCTTGGACAGGGTTTTGAAGCTTTCTTT.

The rearrangement joins TRBV5-1 to TRBJ1-1; 8 positions match TRBD1. Losses at the gene ends were 4 bases for V and 8 bases for J; bases not matched to a gene: 13. The V gene's germline CDR1 is SGHRS and CDR2 YFSETQ. The CDR3 totals 15 residues. The CDR3 DNA follows: TGCGCCAGCAGCCCGGCTGATGGGGGGACAGGAGAAGCTTTCTTT. It translates to CASSPADGGTGEAFF.

The chain joins TRBV27 to TRBJ2-7; TRBD2 aligns across 8 bases. Germline loops: CDR1 MNHEY, CDR2 SMNVEV (reference sequence). The CDR3 length is 15 residues. After removal of 3 bases from V and 3 bases from J, the junction contained 7 bases not matched to a gene. In DNA, the CDR3 is TGTGCCAGCAGTTTCTTGAGCGGGAGTGGCTACGAGCAGTACTTC. Protein product: CASSFLSGSGYEQYF.

The chain links TRBV6-5 to TRBJ1-5; possible D gene TRBD1, 5 bases. This CDR3 spans 13 amino acids. The germline gives CDR1 MNHEY, CDR2 SVGAGI. Trimming pared 6 bases from V and 0 bases from J, leaving 6 bases between. Written as DNA, the CDR3 is TGTGCCAGCAGGGACATTAGCAATCAGCCCCAGCATTTT. This sequence encodes CASRDISNQPQHF.

The V and J genes are TRBV5-6 and TRBJ1-2; 12 bases are shared with TRBD1. The CDR3 covers 15 residues. Trimming removed 4 bases from V and 5 bases from J; junction bases left unmatched: 6. Germline V gene lookup returns CDR1 SGHDT and CDR2 YYEEEE. Here the CDR3 DNA reads TGTGCCAGCAGCATCGGGACAGGGGGCCGGTATGGCTACACCTTC. Translated, it gives CASSIGTGGRYGYTF.

The rearrangement links TRBV29-1 to TRBJ2-2; D is unresolved. The CDR3 is 12 residues long. CDR1 and CDR2 (germline): SQVTM, ANQGSEA. Trimming pared 4 bases from V and 0 bases from J, leaving 3 bases between. The CDR3 nucleotides are TGCAGCGTTGGAGCGAACACCGGGGAGCTGTTTTTT. Translating it yields CSVGANTGELFF.

V is TRBV5-1 and J is TRBJ2-7, with 7 positions matching TRBD1. This CDR3 is built from 15 residues. Germline CDR1 SGHRS, CDR2 YFSETQ. The junction had 7 bases not matched to a gene; V was cut back by 4 bases and J by 0 bases. The CDR3 loop reads CASSMTGLRSYEQYF. The CDR3 DNA is TGCGCCAGCAGCATGACAGGGCTTCGCTCCTACGAGCAGTACTTC.

This clone was seen only a few times. This chain connects TRBV29-1 to TRBJ1-2; D perhaps matches TRBD1 (6 bases). The length of the CDR3 is 11 residues. Germline-derived CDR1 and CDR2 are SQVTM and ANQGSEA. V was clipped by 2 bases and J by 8 bases, with 9 bases between them. The CDR3 region is CSVEQGLGYTF. DNA of the CDR3: TGCAGCGTTGAACAGGGGCTGGGCTACACCTTC. The whole variable domain, filled in from reference TRBV29-1 and TRBJ1-2, reads SAVISQKPSRDICQRGTSLTIQCQVDSQVTMMFWYRQQPGQSLTLIATANQGSEATYESGFVIDKFPISRPNLTFSTLTVSNMSPEDSSIYLCSVEQGLGYTFGSGTRLTVV.